Listed here are 21 T cell receptor beta chains from one sample, sequenced in a study of regulatory T cells in long-lasting Graves disease. The sample's time point: persistent/refractory GD, antithyroid drugs over 5 years with positive TRAb. With RNA extracted from PBMCs as input, the TCR library was made. The TCR beta library used iRepertoire HTBI primers with Arm-PCR amplification of CDR3. TCRdb re-called the multiplex PCR reads with MiXCR, one entry per CDR3 protein. This table has a few hundred thousand distinct CDR3 sequences, 20% to 25% appearing once. This sample comprised peripheral blood mononuclear cells (PBMCs), obtained when the disease was refractory, from a patient treated with antithyroid drugs. These receptors all stem from a female donor with Graves disease.

The chain is built from TRBV10-3 and TRBJ2-7, with TRBD2 matching over 7 bases. The CDR3 has 18 amino acids. Germline V gene data show CDR1 as ENHRY and CDR2 as SYGVKD. J was trimmed by 2 bases and V by 0 bases; bases with no gene match: 13. CDR3 residues: CAISESHGFREEAYEQYF. In DNA form, the CDR3 reads TGTGCCATCAGTGAGTCTCACGGGTTTCGGGAGGAAGCCTACGAGCAGTACTTC.

This clonotype was recorded at least ten times. V is TRBV15 and J is TRBJ2-7; no definite D call. The V gene's germline CDR1 is LNHNV and CDR2 YYDKDF (reference sequence). The CDR3 is made up of 18 amino acids. V shed 0 bases and J shed 2 bases, with 20 bases lying between them. CDR3 protein: CATSREYPLLSPTYEQYF. The CDR3 coding sequence is TGTGCCACCAGCAGAGAATATCCCCTCCTAAGTCCCACCTACGAGCAGTACTTC.

As to this clonotype: One end of the junction varies from germline; a read error may be responsible. In DNA, the CDR3 is TGTGTCAGCAGTTTTGGGGGACTAGCGGGAGTCCCGAACACCGGGGAGCTGTTTTTC. Its translation: CVSSFGGLAGVPNTGELFF. The genes are TRBV2 and TRBJ2-2; 14 bases are a match to TRBD2. Germline V gene sequence: CDR1 SNHLY, CDR2 FYNNEI. This CDR3 has 19 residues.

This clonotype has only a few counts. This chain uses TRBV7-9 with TRBJ1-4; 7 positions match TRBD1. The CDR3 runs 15 residues. CDR1 is SEHNR, CDR2 FQNEAQ, per germline (reference sequence). Trimming took 0 bases from V and 4 from J; bases not matched to a gene: 2. CDR3 in amino acids: CASSLAGTVNEKLFF. CDR3 sequence (DNA): TGTGCCAGCAGCTTAGCAGGGACAGTTAATGAAAAACTGTTTTTT.

With regard to this clonotype: This may arise from a read error, as a much more abundant clone is one base away. The V and J genes are TRBV15 and TRBJ2-7, with D possibly TRBD2 on 5 matching bases. This CDR3 contains 13 residues. Trimming pared 2 bases from V and 9 bases from J, leaving 14 bases between. Germline CDR1 and CDR2: LNHNV and YYDKDF (reference sequence). The CDR3 spells CATSRSSVHGQYF. As DNA, the CDR3 is TGTGCCACCAGCAGAAGTAGCGTCCACGGGCAGTACTTC.

This clonotype was counted a few times. The chain links TRBV27 to TRBJ1-5, with D possibly TRBD1 on 6 matching bases. V dropped 5 bases and J dropped 3 bases, with 14 bases sitting between them. The CDR3 spans 15 residues. Germline V gene data show CDR1 as MNHEY and CDR2 as SMNVEV (reference sequence). The CDR3 nucleotides are TGTGCCAGCAGTGCGGGGGGCGCGATCAATCAGCCCCAGCATTTT. Protein: CASSAGGAINQPQHF.

This clonotype was found many times. This sequence joins TRBV28 and TRBJ2-1, with D unresolved. The CDR3 is 13 residues long. The germline V gene has CDR1 MDHEN and CDR2 SYDVKM. V lost 5 bases, J lost 6 bases, and 11 bases lay in between. The CDR3 DNA follows: TGTGCCAGCAGTGGACGTGGCCCCAATGAGCAGTTCTTC. It translates to CASSGRGPNEQFF.

In this sample, this clonotype turned up many times. The rearrangement uses TRBV12-3 or TRBV12-4 and TRBJ1-5; 8 positions match TRBD1. The CDR3 extends over 16 amino acids. The ends lost 5 bases at V and 2 bases at J; junction bases unmatched: 8. For the CDR3, the DNA is TGTGCCAGCAGTAATTCCGGGACAGGAGGCAATCAGCCCCAGCATTTT. Amino acids: CASSNSGTGGNQPQHF.

This clonotype has just a few counts. The V and J genes are TRBV2 and TRBJ2-4; D is unresolved. V dropped 3 bases and J dropped 7 bases, with 7 bases sitting between them. CDR3 size: 12 residues. The V gene's germline CDR1 is SNHLY and CDR2 FYNNEI. The CDR3 DNA follows: TGTGCCAGCAGTGATAAGGTGAACATTCAGTACTTC. The encoded protein is CASSDKVNIQYF.

This clonotype was detected only a few times. The CDR3 sequence: CASSYSKGGEQFF. As DNA, the CDR3 is TGTGCCAGCAGTTACTCGAAAGGCGGTGAGCAGTTCTTC. V usage is TRBV6-2 or TRBV6-3 and J usage is TRBJ2-5; D is uncertain. The DNA end lines up better with TRBJ2-1; the J call may be wrong. The CDR3 is 13 amino acids. In germline, CDR1 is MNHEY, CDR2 SVGEGT.

This clonotype was counted many times. The chain couples TRBV6-1 to TRBJ1-1; unclear D gene. The CDR3 is made up of 15 amino acids. Trimming removed 6 bases at V and 2 bases at J, with 16 bases between. Germline V lookup: CDR1 MNHNS, CDR2 SASEGT. The CDR3 DNA follows: TGTGCCAGCAGAGACGCGGGCCAGGCAAACACTGAAGCTTTCTTT. Translated, it gives CASRDAGQANTEAFF.

There are many counts of this clonotype. The rearrangement links TRBV7-8 to TRBJ2-4; D ambiguous. There are 13 residues in the CDR3. Germline lookup yields CDR1 SGHVS and CDR2 FQNEAQ. V lost 5 bases and J lost 0, with 5 bases in between. The CDR3 DNA reads TGTGCCAGCAGCCACCTAGCCAAAAACATTCAGTACTTC. This encodes CASSHLAKNIQYF.

A few counts support this clonotype. The rearrangement joins TRBV6-2 or TRBV6-3 to TRBJ1-1, with a tentative D call TRBD1 (5 bases). The CDR3 runs to 14 residues. Germline V CDR1 and CDR2: MNHEY, SVGEGT. Trimming left V 0 bases short and J 4 bases short, with 9 bases between. The CDR3 DNA reads TGTGCCAGCAGTTACTCGGGGGATTCCACTGAAGCTTTCTTT. Its translation is CASSYSGDSTEAFF.

This clonotype was found a few times. The rearrangement links TRBV6-2 or TRBV6-3 to TRBJ1-2; the D is unclear. CDR1 and CDR2 from the germline V gene are MNHEY and SVGEGT. V was trimmed by 2 bases and J by 3 bases, leaving 10 bases between them. The length of the CDR3 is 14 residues. The CDR3 DNA reads TGTGCCAGCAGTTACCCTCAGGACTACTATGGCTACACCTTC. Translation: CASSYPQDYYGYTF.

This chain joins TRBV28 and TRBJ2-7; D may be TRBD2 (6 bases). This CDR3 is built from 15 residues. Trimming stripped 5 bases from V and 5 bases from J, with 19 bases between. CDR1 and CDR2 from the germline V gene are MDHEN and SYDVKM. In nucleotides, the CDR3 is TGTGCCAGCAGTCAACAGACCTGGGGAGGCAACGAGCAGTACTTC. Translated: CASSQQTWGGNEQYF. The variable domain in full, completed from reference TRBV28 and TRBJ2-7, reads DVKVTQSSRYLVKRTGEKVFLECVQDMDHENMFWYRQDPGLGLRLIYFSYDVKMKEKGDIPEGYSVSREKKERFSLILESASTNQTSMYLCASSQQTWGGNEQYFGPGTRLTVT.

In its sample, this clonotype was seen a few times. The J gene is TRBJ1-5, the V gene TRBV20-1; TRBD1 matches at 8 bases. This CDR3 region has 15 residues. The V and J ends lost 6 bases and 2 bases, in that order; junction bases with no gene match: 9. CDR1 is DFQATT and CDR2 is SNEGSKA in the germline V gene (reference sequence). The CDR3 protein is CSAGYTGGGNQPQHF. The CDR3 region has the DNA TGCAGTGCGGGTTATACAGGGGGTGGCAATCAGCCCCAGCATTTT.

This clonotype came up many times. The genes are TRBV12-3 or TRBV12-4 and TRBJ1-2; 8 nucleotides line up with TRBD1. The CDR3 has 14 amino acids. Trimming removed 5 bases from V and 4 bases from J; junction bases left unmatched: 6. CDR3 nucleotides: TGTGCCAGCAGTCGAGAGGGACAGGTCTATGGCTACACCTTC. Translating gives CASSREGQVYGYTF.

This chain joins TRBV6-1 and TRBJ2-7, with D tentatively TRBD1 (6 bases). CDR1 is MNHNS and CDR2 is SASEGT in the germline V gene. Trimming stripped 6 bases from V and 1 base from J, with 13 bases between. The CDR3 spans 14 residues. DNA for the CDR3: TGTGCCAGCAGGGGACCGGGACAATCCTACGAGCAGTACTTC. Translated: CASRGPGQSYEQYF.

This chain joins TRBV30 and TRBJ2-2; D gene ambiguous. V lost 5 bases to trimming and J lost 5 bases, with 9 bases between them. The CDR3 is 12 residues long. The germline gives CDR1 GTSNPN, CDR2 SVGIG (reference sequence). CDR3 sequence (DNA): TGTGCCTGGGGGCCATCGACCGGGGAGCTGTTTTTT. This gives the protein CAWGPSTGELFF.

In this sample, this clonotype turned up many times. V is TRBV12-5 and J is TRBJ2-7; D call uncertain. Trimming took 4 bases from V and 1 from J, leaving 11 bases between them. The CDR3 is made up of 14 amino acids. Germline V gene data show CDR1 as LGHNT and CDR2 as FRNRAP. For the CDR3, the DNA is TGTGCTAGTGGTTACGGACGGCCATCCTACGAGCAGTACTTC. This gives the protein CASGYGRPSYEQYF.

On this clonotype itself: The junction departs from the called germline gene at one end, perhaps through a read error. V and J are TRBV9 and TRBJ1-6, with D possibly being TRBD1 (6 bases). Germline CDR1 reads SGDLS; CDR2 reads YYNGEE. CDR3 length: 14 residues. CDR3 coding DNA: TGCGCCAGCAGCTTGCCAGGGGACAATTCACCCCTCCACTTT. Translating gives CASSLPGDNSPLHF.